These T cell receptor beta chains were read from a single sample in a study of shared clonotypes between healthy human individuals. Some clones are missing from TCRdb's copy, which holds only in-frame ones; the method was immunoSEQ multiplex PCR. Here the sample spans roughly 500,000 clones, over 75% being singletons. What was sequenced was PBMCs. These receptors originate from a woman in her thirties or forties in good health. Some clones in this sample may be carry-over from other donors' samples. The CDR3 runs from the conserved cysteine through the conserved F or W. The D gene is left open where the match is weak. Size tells how often a clone was seen (once, few, many) or the class of an expanded clone, and some rows leave it out.

v_gene,j_gene,abundance,d_gene,CDR3nt,CDR3aa
TRBV15,TRBJ1-2,.,.,TGTGCCACCAGCAGAGGGGCAGCTAACTATGGCTACACCTTC,CATSRGAANYGYTF
TRBV7-9,TRBJ2-1,.,TRBD2,TGTGCCAGCAGCCTGATGGCGGGAGAACTCTACAATGAGCAGTTCTTC,CASSLMAGELYNEQFF
TRBV9,TRBJ2-7,.,.,TGTGCCAGCAGCGTAGGGCCTGATGCCCACTACGAGCAGTACTTC,CASSVGPDAHYEQYF
TRBV29-1,TRBJ2-6,.,.,TGCAGCGTTGATATTGGCTCTGGGGCCAACGTCCTGACTTTC,CSVDIGSGANVLTF
TRBV19,TRBJ2-1,.,TRBD2,TGTGCCAGTAGTATCCGGACTAGCGGGACTTACAATGAGCAGTTCTTC,CASSIRTSGTYNEQFF
TRBV30,TRBJ1-5,.,.,TGTGCCTGGAGTATACAGGGACTCGGAAATCAGCCCCAGCATTTT,CAWSIQGLGNQPQHF
TRBV6-5,TRBJ1-2,.,.,TGTGCCAGCAGCCGGACACCATTCTATGGCTACACCTTC,CASSRTPFYGYTF
TRBV6-5,TRBJ1-2,.,TRBD1,TGTGCCAGCAGCCAAGGACAGGGGGAAACCTATGGCTACACCTTC,CASSQGQGETYGYTF
TRBV6-1,TRBJ1-2,.,.,TGTGCCAGCAGTGAAAGGGGGGTTGATGGCTACACCTTC,CASSERGVDGYTF
TRBV14,TRBJ1-1,.,TRBD1,TGTGCCAGCAGCAGGAGAGGCAGGGGGCCGACTGAAGCTTTCTTT,CASSRRGRGPTEAFF
TRBV6-1,TRBJ2-6,.,TRBD2,TGTGCCAGCAGTGAAGACGGGGGGACTGGGGCCAACGTCCTGACTTTC,CASSEDGGTGANVLTF
TRBV7-2,TRBJ2-5,.,.,TGTGCCAGCAGCTTGCCAGCGCAAGAGACCCAGTACTTC,CASSLPAQETQYF
TRBV19,TRBJ1-1,few,.,TGTGCCAGTAGTATTGAGGGGAGCGACACTGAAGCTTTCTTT,CASSIEGSDTEAFF
TRBV28,TRBJ2-7,few,TRBD2,TGTGCCAGCCGCAATAGCGGGAGAGGGTACGAGCAGTACTTC,CASRNSGRGYEQYF